Presented here are 8 T cell receptor beta chains from one specimen sequenced in a study of shared clonotypes between healthy human individuals. Profiled with immunoSEQ multiplex PCR; TCRdb holds only in-frame clones, not every one. The sample includes over 800,000 clones, 80% to 95% seen only once; the top ten take approximately 25%. Naive CD8 populations comprised CD45RO-negative cells positively selected for CCR7, excluding terminally differentiated effector memory CD45RA+ cells. Input material: naive CD8+ T cells sorted from blood. Every receptor here comes from a man aged 25 to 45 in good health.

The chain links TRBV7-9 to TRBJ2-2; the match to TRBD2 covers 9 bases. The V gene's germline CDR1 is SEHNR and CDR2 FQNEAQ (reference sequence). Germline trimming cut 4 bases from V and 3 bases from J; bases unmatched to any gene: 6. The CDR3 is made up of 16 amino acids. CDR3 DNA: TGTGCCAGCAGCTCCCTTAGCGGGAGAGACACCGGGGAGCTGTTTTTT. Translation gives CASSSLSGRDTGELFF.

V gene TRBV7-9 combines with J gene TRBJ2-3; 11 nucleotides align to TRBD2. The CDR3 covers 16 residues. V lost 3 bases to trimming and J lost 4 bases; unmatched junction nucleotides: 6. Germline V gene sequence: CDR1 SEHNR, CDR2 FQNEAQ (reference sequence). The CDR3 DNA reads as TGTGCCAGCAGCTTGACCTTGGGACTAGCGGCAGATACGCAGTATTTT. Translating gives CASSLTLGLAADTQYF.

This clone was picked up one time. The genes are TRBV27 and TRBJ2-1, with D possibly matching TRBD2 (8 bases). Germline lookup yields CDR1 MNHEY and CDR2 SMNVEV (reference sequence). V was pared by 1 base and J by 9 bases, with 28 bases between. The CDR3 totals 19 residues. The CDR3 spells CASSLLNEGAGGIRGEQFF. CDR3 sequence (DNA): TGTGCCAGCAGTTTATTAAACGAGGGGGCGGGAGGTATCCGCGGTGAGCAGTTCTTC.

The rearrangement links TRBV5-1 to TRBJ2-2; D perhaps matches TRBD2 (6 bases). The germline V gene has CDR1 SGHRS and CDR2 YFSETQ. V was clipped by 4 bases and J by 6 bases, with 16 bases between them. The CDR3 has 15 amino acids. Here the CDR3 reads CASSLKTGVAGELFF. CDR3 bases: TGCGCCAGCAGCCTAAAGACGGGGGTCGCCGGGGAGCTGTTTTTT. The full variable domain, rest sourced from reference TRBV5-1 and TRBJ2-2, is KAGVTQTPRYLIKTRGQQVTLSCSPISGHRSVSWYQQTPGQGLQFLFEYFSETQRNKGNFPGRFSGRQFSNSRSEMNVSTLELGDSALYLCASSLKTGVAGELFFGEGSRLTVL.

This chain connects TRBV7-6 to TRBJ2-6, with D uncertain. Germline V CDR1 and CDR2: SGHVS, FNYEAQ. The germline V and J ends were trimmed by 1 base and 2 bases, with 6 bases remaining between them. The CDR3 is 15 amino acids. CDR3 DNA sequence: TGTGCCAGCAGCTTAGGGCTGGCTGGGGCCAACGTCCTGACTTTC. It encodes CASSLGLAGANVLTF.

This clone has only a few counts. This chain uses TRBV4-1 with TRBJ2-1; no clear D gene. Germline CDR1 reads MGHRA; CDR2 reads YSYEKL. V gave up 4 bases and J gave up 0 bases, with 7 bases separating them. This CDR3 is built from 14 residues. The CDR3 is CASSPPPSYNEQFF. As DNA, the CDR3 is TGCGCCAGCAGCCCACCACCCTCCTACAATGAGCAGTTCTTC.

The chain couples TRBV10-3 to TRBJ2-5, with 11 positions matching TRBD2. With 1 base clipped from V and 5 bases from J, the junction kept 0 bases outside the gene matches. This CDR3 is 14 amino acids long. Germline V CDR1 and CDR2: ENHRY, SYGVKD. The CDR3 region has the DNA TGTGCCATCAGTGAGTTAGCGGGAGGGGAGACCCAGTACTTC. Translated: CAISELAGGETQYF.

The chain couples TRBV10-3 to TRBJ2-5; D might be TRBD1 (6 bases). V dropped 2 bases and J dropped 5 bases, with 15 bases sitting between them. This CDR3 has 15 amino acids. Germline CDR1 ENHRY, CDR2 SYGVKD. The CDR3 sequence is CAISEGYRALETQYF. The DNA for the CDR3 is TGTGCCATCAGTGAGGGGTACAGGGCCTTGGAGACCCAGTACTTC.